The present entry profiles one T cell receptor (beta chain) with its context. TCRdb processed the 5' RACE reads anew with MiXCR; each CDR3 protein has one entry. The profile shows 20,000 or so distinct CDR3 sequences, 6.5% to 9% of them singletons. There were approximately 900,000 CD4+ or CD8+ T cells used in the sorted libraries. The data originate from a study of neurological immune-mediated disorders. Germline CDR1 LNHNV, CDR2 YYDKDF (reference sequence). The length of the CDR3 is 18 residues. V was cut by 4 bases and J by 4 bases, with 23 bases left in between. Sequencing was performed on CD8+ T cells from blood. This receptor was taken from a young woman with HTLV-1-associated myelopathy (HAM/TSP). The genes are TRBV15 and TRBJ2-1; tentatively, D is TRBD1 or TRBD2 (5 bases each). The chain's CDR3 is CATSIAGSLGTIYNEQFF. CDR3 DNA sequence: TGTGCCACCAGCATAGCAGGAAGTTTGGGGACCATATACAATGAGCAGTTCTTC.